Listed below are T cell receptor beta chains from one sample, sequenced in a study of blood T cell repertoires in COVID-19. Sequenced by immunoSEQ multiplex PCR; TCRdb stores in-frame clones only, minus some. The sample comprises 150,000 to 200,000 clones, about 86% of which are singletons, and roughly 18% rests with the top ten. Source material: peripheral blood. The receptors here all came from a woman aged 80 or older with acute or convalescent COVID-19. Both conserved end residues are part of each CDR3. D genes are given only for firm matches. Expanded clones get a size class; other rows say once, few or many, or leave the size out.

.	TRBD2	TRBJ2-1	TRBV24-1	CATEGLAYPGGEQFF	TGTGCCACCGAAGGACTAGCCTACCCTGGGGGTGAGCAGTTCTTC
.	TRBD2	TRBJ2-3	TRBV6-2/TRBV6-3	CASSKETSGTDTQYF	TGTGCCAGCAGTAAGGAGACTAGCGGCACAGATACGCAGTATTTT
.	TRBD2	TRBJ2-4	TRBV5-4	CASSLEPSGLVAKNIQYF	TGTGCCAGCAGCTTGGAGCCTAGCGGACTAGTAGCCAAAAACATTCAGTACTTC
.	TRBD2	TRBJ2-7	TRBV3-1/TRBV3-2	CASSHPGTSVRYEQYF	TGTGCCAGCAGCCATCCCGGGACTAGCGTTAGATACGAGCAGTACTTC
.	TRBD1	TRBJ1-5	TRBV6-1	CASSEGAGGNQPQHF	TGTGCCAGCAGTGAAGGTGCAGGGGGGAATCAGCCCCAGCATTTT
.	.	TRBJ1-5	TRBV6-5	CASGREPNQPQHF	TGTGCCAGCGGTCGGGAGCCCAATCAGCCCCAGCATTTT
.	.	TRBJ1-2	TRBV18	CASSPLEEGYTF	TGTGCCAGCTCACCACTAGAAGAAGGCTACACCTTC
.	.	TRBJ1-1	TRBV7-9	CASSLDRVGTEAFF	TGTGCCAGCAGCTTAGACAGGGTGGGGACTGAAGCTTTCTTT
.	.	TRBJ2-2	TRBV2	CASSGTDNTGELFF	TGTGCCAGCAGTGGGACAGACAACACCGGGGAGCTGTTTTTT
.	.	TRBJ1-1	TRBV5-4	CASSLDGRIMNTEAFF	TGTGCCAGCAGCTTGGATGGCAGAATCATGAACACTGAAGCTTTCTTT
.	TRBD1	TRBJ2-5	TRBV7-2	CASSLGRGQGVGQYF	TGTGCCAGCAGCTTAGGACGAGGACAGGGGGTGGGCCAGTACTTC
once	.	TRBJ2-7	TRBV4-2	CASSQARGEQYF	TGTGCCAGCAGCCAAGCCCGGGGCGAGCAGTACTTC
.	.	TRBJ2-1	TRBV2	CASRASNEQFF	TGTGCCAGCCGCGCATCAAATGAGCAGTTCTTC
.	.	TRBJ1-3	TRBV19	CATSLVGGNTIYF	TGTGCCACCAGTTTGGTTGGTGGAAACACCATATATTTT
.	.	TRBJ2-7	TRBV6-2/TRBV6-3	CASSRGGLPYEQYF	TGTGCCAGCAGCCGAGGAGGACTCCCCTACGAGCAGTACTTC
.	.	TRBJ2-1	TRBV3-1/TRBV3-2	CASSQPPSVRNEQFF	TGTGCCAGCAGCCAACCCCCGTCGGTGAGGAATGAGCAGTTCTTC
.	TRBD1	TRBJ2-7	TRBV27	CASSPGTGPYEQYF	TGTGCCAGCAGTCCGGGGACAGGACCCTACGAGCAGTACTTC
.	.	TRBJ1-4	TRBV15	CATSPKARANEKLFF	TGTGCCACCAGCCCCAAGGCCAGGGCTAATGAAAAACTGTTTTTT
.	TRBD2	TRBJ2-2	TRBV10-2	CASSQAGGNTGELFF	TGCGCCAGCAGTCAAGCGGGAGGAAACACCGGGGAGCTGTTTTTT
.	TRBD1	TRBJ1-6	TRBV7-2	CASRPTGDGSPLHF	TGTGCCAGCAGACCGACAGGGGACGGTTCACCCCTCCACTTT
.	TRBD2	TRBJ2-7	TRBV3-1/TRBV3-2	CASSQGLAGSEQYF	TGTGCCAGCAGCCAAGGACTAGCGGGAAGCGAGCAGTACTTC
.	TRBD2	TRBJ2-3	TRBV4-2	CASSPSGGRGLDTQYF	TGTGCCAGCAGCCCAAGCGGGGGGAGAGGTTTAGATACGCAGTATTTT
.	TRBD1	TRBJ1-1	TRBV5-1	CASSLEEGTVEAFF	TGCGCCAGCAGCTTGGAGGAAGGGACAGTTGAAGCTTTCTTT
.	.	TRBJ2-2	TRBV4-2	CASSQGVRSGGELFF	TGTGCCAGCAGCCAAGGCGTAAGAAGTGGCGGGGAGCTGTTTTTT